The entry below gives a single T cell receptor (beta chain) sequence along with its context. What it recognizes is unknown. At one boundary the junction diverges from the germline segment, which might be a read error. This record comes from a study of early T cells in non-severe SARS-CoV-2 infection. Study-level points and caveats: Sequences matched to VDJdb favored anti-spike CD8 responses, while private and CD4 specificities were missed.

Unique molecular identifiers were affixed to single, distinct cDNA molecules. One entry per CDR3 protein results from TCRdb running MiXCR on the 5' RACE reads. The table records 95,000 to 150,000 distinct CDR3 sequences, under 15% of them present only once. In germline, CDR1 is DFQATT, CDR2 SNEGSKA (reference sequence). This CDR3 has 13 residues. The chain uses TRBV20-1 and TRBJ1-5; D is undetermined. This clonotype originated in an adult who was a healthcare worker with PCR-confirmed SARS-CoV-2 infection or an uninfected control (not recorded which). Sequencing input: whole blood. CDR3 loop: CSASPASTQPQHF. Written as DNA, the CDR3 is TGCAGTGCTAGTCCGGCTAGCACTCAGCCCCAGCATTTT.